This is a list of T cell receptor beta chains from one sample in a study of T cell responses to AZD1222 COVID-19 vaccine. The repertoire was sequenced with immunoSEQ multiplex PCR; TCRdb's copy has only in-frame clones and lacks some. Counted here are about 150,000 clones, 88% occurring once; the ten biggest clones make up around 2.9%. Material: peripheral blood, obtained on day 0 of AZD1222 vaccination. These receptors were obtained from an adult in good health. The CDR3 runs from the conserved cysteine through the conserved F or W. A D gene is named only where the DNA matches it firmly. Clone size is stated in some rows and not others, as once, few, many or a class when expanded.

J gene,clone size,D gene,CDR3 length,V gene,CDR3 protein,CDR3 DNA
TRBJ2-7,.,.,13,TRBV5-4,CASSLTGTNEQYF,TGTGCCAGCAGCTTAACCGGGACGAACGAGCAGTACTTC
TRBJ2-7,.,TRBD2,12,TRBV5-6,CASSFGGYEQYF,TGTGCCAGCAGCTTCGGGGGGTACGAGCAGTACTTC
TRBJ1-2,.,.,16,TRBV19,CASTNAGATSNYGYTF,TGTGCCAGTACCAACGCGGGGGCGACCTCTAACTATGGCTACACCTTC
TRBJ2-7,once,.,14,TRBV24-1,CATSDFPREIEQYF,TGTGCCACCAGTGATTTCCCGAGGGAAATCGAGCAGTACTTC
TRBJ1-3,.,.,13,TRBV6-5,CASRSFSGNTIYF,TGTGCCAGCAGGTCGTTCTCTGGAAACACCATATATTTT
TRBJ2-7,.,.,13,TRBV6-5,CASSYGESYEQYF,TGTGCCAGCAGTTACGGGGAATCTTACGAGCAGTACTTC
TRBJ2-2,.,TRBD2,16,TRBV5-8,CASSPGTSGYTGELFF,TGTGCCAGCAGCCCCGGGACTAGCGGTTACACCGGGGAGCTGTTTTTT
TRBJ1-1,.,.,13,TRBV12-3/TRBV12-4,CASRSQGNTEAFF,TGTGCCAGCAGATCACAGGGGAACACTGAAGCTTTCTTT
TRBJ2-3,few,.,11,TRBV6-2/TRBV6-3,CASSSTDTQYF,TGTGCCAGCAGCTCCACAGATACGCAGTATTTT
TRBJ2-2,.,.,13,TRBV10-1,CASSRTVTGELFF,TGCGCCAGCAGTAGGACAGTCACCGGGGAGCTGTTTTTT
TRBJ1-5,.,TRBD1,13,TRBV6-5,CASKGRGNQPQHF,TGTGCCAGCAAGGGCAGGGGGAATCAGCCCCAGCATTTT
TRBJ2-3,once,.,16,TRBV4-1,CASSHLNGRPADTQYF,TGCGCCAGCAGCCACCTAAACGGACGCCCGGCAGATACGCAGTATTTT
TRBJ1-1,.,.,12,TRBV12-3/TRBV12-4,CASSPSVTEAFF,TGTGCCAGCAGTCCCTCCGTCACTGAAGCTTTCTTT
TRBJ1-6,.,.,14,TRBV25-1,CASSGPTANSPLHF,TGTGCCAGCTCCGGGCCTACCGCTAATTCACCCCTCCACTTT
TRBJ2-3,once,TRBD2,18,TRBV7-2,CASTILLDSGGRTDTQYF,TGTGCCAGCACCATCCTTTTAGACAGCGGGGGGCGCACAGATACGCAGTATTTT
TRBJ2-7,.,.,14,TRBV6-2/TRBV6-3,CASSSWDGAYEQYF,TGTGCCAGCAGTTCTTGGGACGGAGCCTACGAGCAGTACTTC
TRBJ1-1,.,.,13,TRBV15,CATSRDINTEAFF,TGTGCCACCAGCAGAGACATAAACACTGAAGCTTTCTTT
TRBJ1-1,.,TRBD1,13,TRBV6-5,CASSFGTGSQAFF,TGTGCCAGCAGTTTCGGGACAGGGTCCCAAGCTTTCTTT
TRBJ2-1,.,TRBD2,16,TRBV13,CASSPETSGRNNEQFF,TGTGCCAGCAGCCCTGAGACTAGCGGGAGGAACAATGAGCAGTTCTTC
TRBJ2-1,.,.,14,TRBV15,CATTRGSSYNEQFF,TGTGCCACCACCAGGGGAAGCTCCTACAATGAGCAGTTCTTC
TRBJ2-3,.,.,15,TRBV6-2/TRBV6-3,CASSYGGRDTDTQYF,TGTGCCAGCAGTTACGGTGGCAGGGACACAGATACGCAGTATTTT
TRBJ1-1,.,.,13,TRBV7-6,CASSLSAGTEAFF,TGTGCCAGCAGCCTCTCAGCTGGCACTGAAGCTTTCTTT
TRBJ2-1,once,.,16,TRBV7-7,CASSLGVEGGYNEQFF,TGTGCCAGCAGCTTAGGGGTGGAGGGGGGCTACAATGAGCAGTTCTTC
TRBJ2-5,.,.,11,TRBV7-2,CASSLIETQYF,TGTGCCAGCAGCTTAATAGAGACCCAGTACTTC
TRBJ2-5,.,.,15,TRBV2,CASSIGPASGETQYF,TGTGCCAGCAGTATCGGCCCCGCCTCGGGGGAGACCCAGTACTTC